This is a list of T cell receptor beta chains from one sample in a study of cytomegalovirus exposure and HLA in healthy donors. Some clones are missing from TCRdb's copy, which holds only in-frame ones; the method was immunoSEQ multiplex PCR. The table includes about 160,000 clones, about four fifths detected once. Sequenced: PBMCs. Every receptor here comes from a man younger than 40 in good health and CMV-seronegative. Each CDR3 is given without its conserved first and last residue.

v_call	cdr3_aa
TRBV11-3	ASSDDREYNNEQF
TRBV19	ASSTGFRGRDQPQH
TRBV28	ASSFYSRPYEQY
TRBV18	ASSPQERTSGGASTDTQY
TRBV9	ASSTPGRGYT
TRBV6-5	ASSPPGTGRAF
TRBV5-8	ASSLGQGSTDTQY
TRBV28	ASSFGGGGTEAF
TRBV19	ASSGQVGTEAF
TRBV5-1	ASSPTGNYGYT
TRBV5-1	ASSSSGHQRDSPLH